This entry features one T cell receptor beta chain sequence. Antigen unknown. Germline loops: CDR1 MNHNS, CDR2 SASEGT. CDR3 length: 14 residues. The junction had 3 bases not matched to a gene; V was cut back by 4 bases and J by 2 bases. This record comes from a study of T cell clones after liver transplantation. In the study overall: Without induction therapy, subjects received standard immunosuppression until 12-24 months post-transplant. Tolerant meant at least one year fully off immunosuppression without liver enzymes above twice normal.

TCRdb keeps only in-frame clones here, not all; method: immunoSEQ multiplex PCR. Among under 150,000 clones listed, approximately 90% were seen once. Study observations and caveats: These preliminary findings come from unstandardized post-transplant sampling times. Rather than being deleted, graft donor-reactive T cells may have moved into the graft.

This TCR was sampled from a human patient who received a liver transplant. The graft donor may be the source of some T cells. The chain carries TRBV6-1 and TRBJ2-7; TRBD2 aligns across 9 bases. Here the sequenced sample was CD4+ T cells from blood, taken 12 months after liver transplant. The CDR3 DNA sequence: TGTGCCAGCAGTGCGAGCGGGAGGACCTACGAGCAGTACTTC. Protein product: CASSASGRTYEQYF.